This T cell receptor beta chain was documented in a study of T-cell reconstitution after alpha-beta-depleted transplantation in children. Unique molecular identifiers were used in preparing the TCRbeta library. TCRdb reprocessed the PCR reads with MiXCR, giving one entry per CDR3 protein. Among under 85,000 distinct CDR3 sequences, 18% were seen once, and the ten largest hold about half. Unmatched junction bases numbered 8, after V lost 6 bases and J lost 3 bases. Looked up from germline, CDR1 is SNHLY and CDR2 is FYNNEI. The CDR3 covers 15 residues. The chain is built from TRBV2 and TRBJ2-5, with 9 bases identical to TRBD1. This TCR derives from a male patient under 10 years old who had a stem cell transplant for acute lymphoblastic leukemia, so the T cells may come from the graft donor. Source: PBMCs, mostly from graft donor cells, taken 360 days after TCRalphabeta/CD19-depleted stem cell transplant. CDR3 nucleotides: TGTGCCAGCAGGAACAGGGGGCGAGAGGAAGAGACCCAGTACTTC. Protein sequence: CASRNRGREEETQYF.